One sample yielded the 11 T cell receptor beta chains listed below, sequenced in a study of OX40 agonist ivuxolimab in advanced cancers. Clones were sequenced by immunoSEQ multiplex PCR, and TCRdb holds only the in-frame ones, with some missing. The sample records roughly 48,000 clones, 85% to 90% being singletons. The sample was CD4+ or CD8+ T cells sorted from blood, taken in a trial of the OX40 agonist ivuxolimab. The receptors here all came from an adult with an advanced solid tumor such as melanoma, head and neck, liver or kidney cancer.

A remark on this clone: At the DNA level, this CDR3 is encoded by other sequences in the same sample as well. The genes are TRBV9 and TRBJ1-1; possibly TRBD1 for D (6 bases). The germline gives CDR1 SGDLS, CDR2 YYNGEE. The CDR3 is 12 amino acids. Trimming shortened V by 4 bases and J by 8 bases, and 12 bases separated the two germline ends. The CDR3 DNA is TGTGCCAGCAGCCCTGGGGGGCGGGAAGCTTTCTTT. Amino acid sequence: CASSPGGREAFF.

This rearrangement joins TRBV18 to TRBJ1-2, with 7 positions matching TRBD1. The CDR3 contains 15 residues. Germline V CDR1 and CDR2: KGHSH, LQKENI. J was trimmed by 5 bases and V by 6 bases; bases with no gene match: 12. Here the CDR3 DNA reads TGTGCCAGCTCCTCCGACAGGGAAGGGGTTTATGGCTACACCTTC. It translates to CASSSDREGVYGYTF.

The chain couples TRBV27 to TRBJ2-1, with a weak D call TRBD2 (5 bases). Deletions cut 6 bases from V and 4 bases from J, with 7 bases between. The CDR3 is 12 amino acids. Looked up from germline, CDR1 is MNHEY and CDR2 is SMNVEV (reference sequence). CDR3 nucleotides: TGTGCCAGCAGCGGGGTGTACAATGAGCAGTTCTTC. This codes for CASSGVYNEQFF.

CDR3 DNA sequence: TGTGCCAGCAGTTCGACACGGGACAGGGTTCCCCCCGAGCAGTACTTC. It yields the protein CASSSTRDRVPPEQYF. J is TRBJ2-7 and V is TRBV27; 9 bases fit TRBD1. Trimming removed 4 bases from V and 6 bases from J; junction bases left unmatched: 13. The CDR3 extends over 16 amino acids. Germline V gene lookup returns CDR1 MNHEY and CDR2 SMNVEV (reference sequence).

The CDR3 DNA follows: TGTGCCAGTAGTCCGACCGGGACAGGGGTAACTGAAGCTTTCTTT. This encodes CASSPTGTGVTEAFF. The gene calls are TRBV19 and TRBJ1-1; the match to TRBD1 covers 10 bases. V was clipped by 5 bases and J by 5 bases; unmatched bases: 8. CDR1 is LNHDA and CDR2 is SQIVND in the germline V gene (reference sequence). The length of the CDR3 is 15 residues. The complete variable domain, with remaining parts taken from reference TRBV19 and TRBJ1-1, reads DGGITQSPKYLFRKEGQNVTLSCEQNLNHDAMYWYRQDPGQGLRLIYYSQIVNDFQKGDIAEGYSVSREKKESFPLTVTSAQKNPTAFYLCASSPTGTGVTEAFFGQGTRLTVV.

This clone was detected only a few times. This chain connects TRBV11-2 to TRBJ2-7; D is ambiguous. Trimming left V 1 base short and J 0 bases short, with 10 bases between. CDR3 length: 15 residues. Germline V lookup: CDR1 SGHAT, CDR2 FQNNGV. The CDR3 bases are TGTGCCAGCAGCTTAGCGGTGCTAAGCTCCTACGAGCAGTACTTC. Amino acids: CASSLAVLSSYEQYF.

CDR3 amino acids: CASSQGPGLDVGELFF. In nucleotides, the CDR3 is TGCGCCAGCAGCCAAGGACCGGGACTAGATGTCGGGGAGCTGTTTTTT. The J gene is TRBJ2-2, the V gene TRBV4-3; 8 positions match TRBD2. This CDR3 comprises 16 residues. The V gene's germline CDR1 is LGHNA and CDR2 YSLEER. V trimming: 1 base; J trimming: 7 bases; junction bases outside the gene matches: 8.

The genes are TRBV6-6 and TRBJ2-7, with no clear D. This CDR3 has 12 residues. V lost 2 bases and J lost 3, with 5 bases in between. Per germline, CDR1 MNHNY and CDR2 SVGAGI (reference sequence). The DNA of the CDR3 is TGTGCCAGCAGTTACGTGGGCTACGAGCAGTACTTC. It yields the protein CASSYVGYEQYF.

The V call is TRBV13, the J call TRBJ2-1, with 11 positions matching TRBD1. The V segment lost 8 bases and the J segment 10 bases; nucleotides outside the gene matches: 10. From germline, CDR1 is PRHDT and CDR2 FYEKMQ (reference sequence). The length of the CDR3 is 14 residues. The DNA for the CDR3 is TGTGCCAGCCGGACAGGGGGCGCCCCTGGGGAGCAGTTCTTC. Protein sequence: CASRTGGAPGEQFF.

This clone has only one observation. The rearrangement links TRBV4-3 to TRBJ2-6; no reliable D call. This CDR3 spans 15 amino acids. From germline, CDR1 is LGHNA and CDR2 YSLEER. V lost 0 bases to trimming and J lost 4 bases, with 7 bases between them. In DNA form, the CDR3 reads TGCGCCAGCAGCCAAGATATCCTCGGGGCCAACGTCCTGACTTTC. Its translation is CASSQDILGANVLTF.

The chain has TRBV25-1 and TRBJ2-2; no reliable D call. Trimming stripped 2 bases from V and 6 bases from J, with 13 bases between. CDR1 and CDR2 from the germline V gene are MGHDK and SYGVNS. CDR3 length equals 15 residues. The CDR3 bases are TGTGCCAGCAGTGAAGGATGGGTGGTTCCCGGGGAGCTGTTTTTT. Its protein is CASSEGWVVPGELFF.